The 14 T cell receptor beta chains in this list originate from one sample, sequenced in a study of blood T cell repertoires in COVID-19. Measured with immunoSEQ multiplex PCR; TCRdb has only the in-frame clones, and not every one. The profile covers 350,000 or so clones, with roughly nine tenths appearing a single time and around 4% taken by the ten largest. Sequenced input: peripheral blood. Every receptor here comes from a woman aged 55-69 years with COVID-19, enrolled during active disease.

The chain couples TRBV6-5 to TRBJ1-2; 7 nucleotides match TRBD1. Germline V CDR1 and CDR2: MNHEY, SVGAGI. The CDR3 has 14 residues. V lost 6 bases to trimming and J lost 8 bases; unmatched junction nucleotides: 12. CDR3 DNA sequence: TGTGCCAGCAGGGCCACAGGGGCGATTGTCGGCTACACCTTC. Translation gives CASRATGAIVGYTF.

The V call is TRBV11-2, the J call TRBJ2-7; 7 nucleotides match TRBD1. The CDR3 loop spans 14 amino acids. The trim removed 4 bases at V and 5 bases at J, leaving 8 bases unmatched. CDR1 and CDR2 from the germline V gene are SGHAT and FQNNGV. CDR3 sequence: CASSSNRGFHEQYF. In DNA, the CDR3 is TGTGCCAGCAGCTCGAACAGGGGTTTCCACGAGCAGTACTTC.

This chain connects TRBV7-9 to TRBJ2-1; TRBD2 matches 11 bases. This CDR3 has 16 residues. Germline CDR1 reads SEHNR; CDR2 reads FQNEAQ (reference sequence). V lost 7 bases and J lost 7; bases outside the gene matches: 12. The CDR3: CASILSGGASLNEQFF. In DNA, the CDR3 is TGTGCCAGCATCCTTAGCGGGGGGGCCTCCCTAAATGAGCAGTTCTTC.

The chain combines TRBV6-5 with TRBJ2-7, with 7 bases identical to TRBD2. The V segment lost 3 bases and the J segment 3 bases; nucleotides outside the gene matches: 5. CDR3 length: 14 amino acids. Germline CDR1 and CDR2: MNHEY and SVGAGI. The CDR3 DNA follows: TGTGCCAGCAGTTATGCTCGGACTAGCTACGAGCAGTACTTC. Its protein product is CASSYARTSYEQYF.

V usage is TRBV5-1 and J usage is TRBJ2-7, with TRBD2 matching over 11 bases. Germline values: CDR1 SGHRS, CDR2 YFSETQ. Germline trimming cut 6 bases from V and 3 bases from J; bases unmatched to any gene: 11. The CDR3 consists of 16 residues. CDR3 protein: CASIRRPGTSGYEQYF. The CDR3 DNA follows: TGCGCCAGCATCCGCCGTCCGGGGACTAGCGGCTACGAGCAGTACTTC.

CDR3 loop: CASSSLRTGGTGELFF. The CDR3 nucleotides read TGTGCCAGCAGCTCCCTGAGGACAGGGGGCACCGGGGAGCTGTTTTTT. This sequence joins TRBV5-5 and TRBJ2-2; 10 bases line up with TRBD1. Germline V gene lookup returns CDR1 SGHKS and CDR2 YYEKEE (reference sequence). The CDR3 sequence is 16 residues long. V dropped 3 bases and J dropped 4; count of bases not matched to a gene: 6.

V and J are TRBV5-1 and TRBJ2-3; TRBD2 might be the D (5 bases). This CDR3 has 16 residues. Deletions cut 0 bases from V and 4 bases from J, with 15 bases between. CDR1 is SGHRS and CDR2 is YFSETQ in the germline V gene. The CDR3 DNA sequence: TGCGCCAGCAGCTTGGAAGGTGGGAGTAACGCAGATACGCAGTATTTT. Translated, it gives CASSLEGGSNADTQYF. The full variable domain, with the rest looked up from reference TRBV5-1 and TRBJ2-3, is KAGVTQTPRYLIKTRGQQVTLSCSPISGHRSVSWYQQTPGQGLQFLFEYFSETQRNKGNFPGRFSGRQFSNSRSEMNVSTLELGDSALYLCASSLEGGSNADTQYFGPGTRLTVL.

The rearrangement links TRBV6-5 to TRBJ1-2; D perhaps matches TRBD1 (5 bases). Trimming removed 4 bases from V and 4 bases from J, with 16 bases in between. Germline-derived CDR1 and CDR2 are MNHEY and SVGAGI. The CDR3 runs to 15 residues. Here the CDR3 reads CASSSPLRGGYGYTF. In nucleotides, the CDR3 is TGTGCCAGCAGTTCCCCCTTAAGGGGAGGCTATGGCTACACCTTC.

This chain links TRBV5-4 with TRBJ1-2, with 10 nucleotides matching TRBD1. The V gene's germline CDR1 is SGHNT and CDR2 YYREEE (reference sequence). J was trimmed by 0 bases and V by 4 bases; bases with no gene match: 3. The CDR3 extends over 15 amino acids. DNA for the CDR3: TGTGCCAGCAGCATTGGGACAGGGGCTAACTATGGCTACACCTTC. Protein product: CASSIGTGANYGYTF.

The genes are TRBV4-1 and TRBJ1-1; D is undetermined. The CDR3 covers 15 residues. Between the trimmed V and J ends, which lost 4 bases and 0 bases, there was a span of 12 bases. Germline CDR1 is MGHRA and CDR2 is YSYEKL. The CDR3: CASSPPNSLNTEAFF. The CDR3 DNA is TGCGCCAGCAGCCCCCCCAACAGTTTGAACACTGAAGCTTTCTTT.

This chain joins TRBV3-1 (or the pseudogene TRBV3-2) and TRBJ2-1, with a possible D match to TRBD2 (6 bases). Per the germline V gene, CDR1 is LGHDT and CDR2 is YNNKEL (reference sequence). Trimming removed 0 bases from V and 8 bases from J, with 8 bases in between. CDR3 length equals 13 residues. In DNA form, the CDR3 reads TGTGCCAGCAGCCAAGAAGGAGGGGATGAGCAGTTCTTC. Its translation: CASSQEGGDEQFF.

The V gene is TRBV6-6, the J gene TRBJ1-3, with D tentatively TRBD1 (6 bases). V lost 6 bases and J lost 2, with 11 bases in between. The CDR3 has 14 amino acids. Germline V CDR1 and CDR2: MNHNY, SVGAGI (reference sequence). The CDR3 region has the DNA TGTGCCAGCAGCCGCGGGGGGCCTGGAAACACCATATATTTT. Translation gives CASSRGGPGNTIYF.

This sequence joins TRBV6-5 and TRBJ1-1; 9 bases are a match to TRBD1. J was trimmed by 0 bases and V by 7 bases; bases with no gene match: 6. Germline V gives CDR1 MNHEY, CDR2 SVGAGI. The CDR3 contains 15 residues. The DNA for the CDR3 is TGTGCCAGCACCTTAGGGACAGGGATGAACACTGAAGCTTTCTTT. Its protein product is CASTLGTGMNTEAFF.

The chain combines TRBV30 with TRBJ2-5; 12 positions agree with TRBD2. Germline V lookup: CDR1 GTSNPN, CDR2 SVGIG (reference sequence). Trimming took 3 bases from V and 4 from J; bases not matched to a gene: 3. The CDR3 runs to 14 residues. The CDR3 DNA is TGTGCCTGGAGCCCTAGCGGGGGGGGAGAGACCCAGTACTTC. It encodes CAWSPSGGGETQYF.